This T cell receptor (beta chain) stems from a study of T cell responses to AZD1222 COVID-19 vaccine. Overall study results and limits: With dominance at 160-218 and 743-854, vaccine-associated CD4 TCRs spanned spike.

CDR1 is MRHNA, CDR2 SNTAGT, per germline. Trimming took off 9 bases at V and 3 bases at J, with 14 bases between the two ends. The CDR3 consists of 13 residues. The protocol was immunoSEQ multiplex PCR, while the TCRdb copy is restricted to in-frame clones and leaves out a portion. The sample has some 170,000 clones; 70% to 90% are singletons. Concerning this clone itself: The antigen is undetermined.

This chain uses TRBV6-4 with TRBJ1-1; D unclear. The source was peripheral blood, collected 28 days after the second AZD1222 dose. The clonotype comes from an adult who received the AZD1222 COVID-19 vaccine. The CDR3: CASSFGVDTEAFF. The CDR3 DNA sequence: TGTGCCAGTAGCTTCGGTGTCGACACTGAAGCTTTCTTT.